The clone carrying this TCR beta chain has more than one count but fewer than ten. The data derive from a study of blood T cell repertoires in COVID-19. Looking at the study overall: Samples came from the United States, Italy and Spain, spanning acute and convalescent COVID-19. T cells, B-cell-depleted T cells, or PBMCs provided the cDNA or gDNA that served as material.

Repertoires were generated with immunoSEQ multiplex PCR, while TCRdb's copy carries only in-frame clones and drops some. The sample has about 14,000 clones, 87% seen once. V lost 6 bases and J 4 bases, leaving 10 bases between the germline ends. The CDR3 is 12 amino acids. CDR1 LNHDA and CDR2 SQIVND come from the germline V gene (reference sequence). J is TRBJ2-7 and V is TRBV19; perhaps TRBD2 as D (5 bases). The sequence was collected from a human donor in a cohort sampled during active COVID-19. The material sequenced was peripheral blood. CDR3 DNA: TGTGCCAGTAGCGAGGGCATTTACGAGCAGTACTTC. Translation gives CASSEGIYEQYF.